This TCR beta chain was recovered during a study of cytomegalovirus exposure and HLA in healthy donors. Regarding the study as a whole: For TCR beta chains, V- and J-gene trimming was later linked to a missense DCLRE1C variant.

This PCR relied on a set of 60 Vbeta primers and 13 Jbeta primers. Here immunoSEQ multiplex PCR was the method, and the copy in TCRdb shows in-frame clones only, minus some. The data show approximately 37,000 clones, and the top ten clones hold 4%. CDR1 is SQVTM and CDR2 is ANQGSEA in the germline V gene. V gave up 4 bases and J gave up 2 bases, with 12 bases separating them. This CDR3 is built from 13 residues. A note on this clone: No antigen is known for it.

This sequence originates from a male donor in good health and CMV-seronegative. The chain couples TRBV29-1 to TRBJ2-7; no reliable D call. The specimen sequenced was PBMCs. For the CDR3, the DNA is TGCAGCGTTGTAGGCGGCAGAACCTACGAGCAGTACTTC. Translation: CSVVGGRTYEQYF.